The clone carrying this T cell receptor (beta chain) was counted many times. Its antigen is not known. V was trimmed by 2 bases and J by 5 bases, leaving 9 bases between them. The CDR3 has 13 residues. Template material for amplifying TCR beta CDR3 regions consisted of RNA transcripts. With the HTBI primer set, the TCR CDR3 went through a first round of RT-PCR. TCRdb passed the multiplex PCR reads through MiXCR, listing each CDR3 protein once. The table shows 500,000 to 800,000 distinct CDR3 sequences, with about 14% occurring only once. This sample is part of a study of T cells in Graves' hyperthyroidism and ophthalmopathy. Study outcomes and limitations: Most thyroid clonotypes with frequency above 0.001 were detected in blood. Ophthalmopathy, which appeared later, was predicted by the model a median roughly 6.6 months before onset.

The sequencing input was blood. The rearrangement uses TRBV12-3 or TRBV12-4 and TRBJ2-5; D may be TRBD1 (6 bases). The source is a woman aged 45-65 years with Graves' ophthalmopathy. The CDR3 reads CASSLSGDETQYF. CDR3 sequence (DNA): TGTGCCAGCAGTTTATCAGGGGACGAGACCCAGTACTTC.